Listed below are T cell receptor beta chains from one sample, sequenced in a study of shared clonotypes between healthy human individuals. Clones were sequenced by immunoSEQ multiplex PCR, and TCRdb holds only the in-frame ones, with some missing. The data hold roughly 2.4 million clones, with around 95% observed a single time. The source material was naive CD4+ T cells sorted from blood. These TCRs come from a man aged 18 to 29 in good health. Each CDR3 is given without its conserved first and last residue. The order of the fields is V gene, clone size, J gene, CDR3 protein. Clone size is shown for a subset of rows, as once, few, many or a class of expanded clone.

v_call: TRBV5-1
clone_size: once
j_call: TRBJ1-2
cdr3_aa: ASSLGGQNIYGYT

v_call: TRBV6-1
clone_size: -
j_call: TRBJ2-4
cdr3_aa: ASSATLGIQY

v_call: TRBV27
clone_size: -
j_call: TRBJ1-6
cdr3_aa: ASSFLNSPLH

v_call: TRBV18
clone_size: -
j_call: TRBJ1-1
cdr3_aa: ASSPPRGTGGAGNTEAF

v_call: TRBV10-3
clone_size: -
j_call: TRBJ1-2
cdr3_aa: AISESGPGLGGYT

v_call: TRBV18
clone_size: -
j_call: TRBJ2-5
cdr3_aa: ASSQTLGQVQETQY

v_call: TRBV18
clone_size: -
j_call: TRBJ1-2
cdr3_aa: ASSGGENYGYT

v_call: TRBV19
clone_size: -
j_call: TRBJ2-1
cdr3_aa: ASSILSSGSYNEQF

v_call: TRBV25-1
clone_size: -
j_call: TRBJ1-4
cdr3_aa: ATHHEEKLF

v_call: TRBV10-2
clone_size: -
j_call: TRBJ2-5
cdr3_aa: ASSLLAGAYETQY

v_call: TRBV19
clone_size: few
j_call: TRBJ1-5
cdr3_aa: ASSQGQPQH

v_call: TRBV5-8
clone_size: -
j_call: TRBJ2-7
cdr3_aa: ASSRDSYEQY

v_call: TRBV7-9
clone_size: -
j_call: TRBJ1-5
cdr3_aa: ASSSGQAGGQPQH

v_call: TRBV11-1
clone_size: -
j_call: TRBJ2-7
cdr3_aa: ASSYRGTYEQY

v_call: TRBV9
clone_size: -
j_call: TRBJ1-3
cdr3_aa: ASSVTLGSDTIY

v_call: TRBV11-3
clone_size: -
j_call: TRBJ2-3
cdr3_aa: ASSLTGTDTQY

v_call: TRBV4-1
clone_size: -
j_call: TRBJ2-7
cdr3_aa: ASSQDPGPTVIYEQY